The 20 T cell receptor beta chains below all came from one sample that was sequenced in a study of neurological immune-mediated disorders. From the 5' RACE reads, TCRdb called clonotypes with MiXCR, one entry per CDR3 protein. The sample records roughly 60,000 distinct CDR3 sequences, under 4.5% being singletons. Specimen: PBMCs. The receptor set was obtained from a young woman with multiple sclerosis.

The table lists this clonotype with many counts. This chain uses TRBV6-5 with TRBJ2-3, with TRBD1 matching over 7 bases. This CDR3 is 14 amino acids long. V gave up 6 bases and J gave up 1 base; unmatched junction bases: 4. Germline-derived CDR1 and CDR2 are MNHEY and SVGAGI. The CDR3 loop reads CASRPTGGTDTQYF. The CDR3 DNA follows: TGTGCCAGCAGGCCTACAGGGGGCACAGATACGCAGTATTTT.

This clonotype was seen only a few times. This rearrangement joins TRBV29-1 to TRBJ1-2, with TRBD1 matching 10 bases. Losses at the gene ends were 7 bases for V and 6 bases for J; bases not matched to a gene: 5. CDR3 length: 12 amino acids. Germline CDR1 SQVTM, CDR2 ANQGSEA. The CDR3 coding sequence is TGCAGCGCCACCGGGACAGGGGATGGCTACACCTTC. It codes for CSATGTGDGYTF.

This clonotype was seen repeatedly, ten times or more. The V gene is TRBV6-5, the J gene TRBJ1-1; D might be TRBD1 (6 bases). Looked up from germline, CDR1 is MNHEY and CDR2 is SVGAGI. There are 13 residues in the CDR3. Trimming pared 5 bases from V and 7 bases from J, leaving 14 bases between. CDR3 protein: CASSLGGRGEAFF. Here the CDR3 DNA reads TGTGCCAGCAGTCTAGGGGGGCGAGGTGAAGCTTTCTTT.

This clonotype has at least ten counts. J is TRBJ1-2 and V is TRBV3-1, with unresolved D. The CDR3 length is 13 residues. Germline values: CDR1 LGHDT, CDR2 YNNKEL (reference sequence). Trimming removed 3 bases at V and 2 bases at J, with 7 bases between. The DNA of the CDR3 is TGTGCCAGCAGCCACCAGGTAAACTATGGCTACACCTTC. Amino acid sequence: CASSHQVNYGYTF.

This clonotype appeared many times. The V and J genes are TRBV6-2 or TRBV6-3 and TRBJ2-1; no firm D call. The V gene lost 0 bases and the J gene lost 12 bases, with 9 bases spanning the gap. Looked up from germline, CDR1 is MNHEY and CDR2 is SVGEGT. CDR3 length equals 12 residues. The CDR3 here is CASSYSIATQFF. The CDR3 coding sequence is TGTGCCAGCAGTTACTCGATAGCTACGCAGTTCTTC.

In its sample, this clonotype was seen many times. The chain joins TRBV4-1 to TRBJ2-1; TRBD2 agrees at 12 bases. The CDR3 is made up of 18 amino acids. Germline V gene lookup returns CDR1 MGHRA and CDR2 YSYEKL. V lost 2 bases, J lost 2 bases, and 7 bases stayed unmatched. The CDR3 sequence is CASSQLQLAGGPYNEQFF. As DNA, the CDR3 is TGCGCCAGCAGCCAACTACAACTAGCGGGAGGACCCTACAATGAGCAGTTCTTC.

This clonotype was found many times. This sequence joins TRBV7-2 and TRBJ2-1; 8 bases map to TRBD2. This CDR3 is 13 amino acids long. Germline CDR1 SGHTA, CDR2 FQGNSA. Germline trimming cut 0 bases from V and 11 bases from J; bases unmatched to any gene: 3. DNA of the CDR3: TGTGCCAGCAGCTTAGCAGAGCGGGGGCAGCAGTTCTTC. Translating gives CASSLAERGQQFF.

At least ten counts were recorded for this clonotype. The rearrangement uses TRBV20-1 and TRBJ2-7, with D possibly matching TRBD2 (7 bases). The germline gives CDR1 DFQATT, CDR2 SNEGSKA (reference sequence). CDR3 size: 15 residues. Deletions cut 5 bases from V and 2 bases from J, with 19 bases between. The CDR3 nucleotides read TGCAGTGCTCCTGGGGGGGCCGGCTGGGCCTACGAGCAGTACTTC. Its protein product is CSAPGGAGWAYEQYF.

This clonotype showed up many times. V gene TRBV2 combines with J gene TRBJ2-5, with D possibly called TRBD1 or TRBD2 (5 bases each). The CDR3 is 16 residues long. V was trimmed by 3 bases and J by 5 bases, leaving 19 bases between them. Germline V lookup: CDR1 SNHLY, CDR2 FYNNEI. The CDR3 here is CASSDVGRTEAETQYF. The CDR3 DNA reads TGTGCCAGCAGTGACGTGGGGCGGACGGAGGCTGAGACCCAGTACTTC.

This clonotype was seen at least ten times. This rearrangement joins TRBV10-2 to TRBJ2-3; D is ambiguous. The CDR3 loop spans 14 amino acids. In germline, CDR1 is WSHSY, CDR2 SAAADI. Trimming removed 0 bases from V and 5 bases from J, with 9 bases in between. CDR3 sequence: CASSESIFLDTQYF. The CDR3 coding sequence is TGCGCCAGCAGTGAGTCGATCTTCCTAGATACGCAGTATTTT.

This chain joins TRBV5-6 and TRBJ2-1, with D perhaps TRBD1 or TRBD2 (5 bases each). CDR3 length: 15 residues. V shed 5 bases and J shed 4 bases, with 16 bases lying between them. In germline, CDR1 is SGHDT, CDR2 YYEEEE. This chain's CDR3 is CASSPPGAGYNEQFF. As DNA, the CDR3 is TGTGCCAGCAGTCCCCCCGGGGCAGGGTACAATGAGCAGTTCTTC.

This clonotype was detected many times. The rearrangement uses TRBV4-2 and TRBJ2-5; the match to TRBD2 covers 9 bases. Germline CDR1 and CDR2: LGHNA and YNFKEQ. This CDR3 is built from 18 residues. The V segment lost 0 bases and the J segment 1 base; nucleotides outside the gene matches: 9. In DNA, the CDR3 is TGTGCCAGCAGCCAAGAGATAGCGGGAGCAGCCCGCCAAGAGACCCAGTACTTC. Amino acids: CASSQEIAGAARQETQYF.

This clonotype was seen many times. This chain connects TRBV28 to TRBJ2-5; D is possibly TRBD2 (6 bases). Trimming shortened V by 3 bases and J by 1 base, and 9 bases separated the two germline ends. This CDR3 spans 14 amino acids. The germline V gene encodes CDR1 MDHEN and CDR2 SYDVKM. The CDR3 DNA reads TGTGCCAGCAGTTTTGCGGGACTCCAAGAGACCCAGTACTTC. This translates into CASSFAGLQETQYF.

This clonotype was seen a handful of times. DNA for the CDR3: TGTGCCAGCAGAAGGGACGGATCTAGCACAGATACGCAGTATTTT. Amino acids: CASRRDGSSTDTQYF. The chain joins TRBV6-2 or TRBV6-3 to TRBJ2-3, with D perhaps matching TRBD1 or TRBD2 (5 bases each). The CDR3 length is 15 residues. CDR1 is MNHEY, CDR2 SVGEGT, per germline. V lost 6 bases to trimming and J lost 0 bases, with 13 bases between them.

The sample holds many counts of this clonotype. V usage is TRBV20-1 and J usage is TRBJ2-7, with D possibly matching TRBD1 (5 bases). CDR3 length: 12 residues. V lost 3 bases, J lost 5 bases, and 11 bases lay in between. Germline V lookup: CDR1 DFQATT, CDR2 SNEGSKA (reference sequence). The CDR3 DNA is TGCAGTGCTAGGGCAGGGCCCCACGAGCAGTACTTC. Protein product: CSARAGPHEQYF.

The V gene is TRBV18, the J gene TRBJ2-7; the D gene is possibly TRBD2 (5 bases). The V end lost 3 bases, the J end lost 3 bases, and 9 bases lay between the germline ends. The CDR3 consists of 13 residues. Germline V gene data show CDR1 as KGHSH and CDR2 as LQKENI. The CDR3 bases are TGTGCCAGCTCACCTCGGGGTTACTACGAGCAGTACTTC. Translation: CASSPRGYYEQYF.

This clonotype was recorded at least ten times. The chain joins TRBV20-1 to TRBJ2-1, with 9 bases aligning to TRBD1. V gave up 0 bases and J gave up 5 bases; unmatched junction bases: 8. Germline V gene data show CDR1 as DFQATT and CDR2 as SNEGSKA (reference sequence). CDR3 length equals 16 residues. The CDR3: CSARDPRTGANNEQFF. The DNA of the CDR3 is TGCAGTGCTAGAGATCCTCGGACAGGGGCCAACAATGAGCAGTTCTTC.

The sample holds many counts of this clonotype. The CDR3 is CASSNEVAPLINEQFF. In DNA, the CDR3 is TGTGCCAGCAGCAACGAAGTAGCGCCACTCATCAATGAGCAGTTCTTC. The rearrangement links TRBV21-1 to TRBJ2-1; TRBD1 is the table's D call, not checked against the DNA. TRBV21-1 represents a pseudogene. This CDR3 has 16 amino acids.

In its sample, this clonotype was seen many times. The chain combines TRBV20-1 with TRBJ2-2; TRBD1 is a possible D gene (5 bases). V was pared by 4 bases and J by 5 bases, with 11 bases between. The length of the CDR3 is 13 residues. The germline V gene has CDR1 DFQATT and CDR2 SNEGSKA (reference sequence). CDR3 sequence: CSATDSPTGELFF. CDR3 in DNA: TGCAGTGCTACTGACAGCCCAACCGGGGAGCTGTTTTTT.

This clonotype was recorded many times. J is TRBJ2-1 and V is TRBV15; 8 bases are shared with TRBD2. CDR3 size: 16 residues. The germline V gene encodes CDR1 LNHNV and CDR2 YYDKDF (reference sequence). The V segment lost 1 base and the J segment 9 bases; nucleotides outside the gene matches: 11. DNA for the CDR3: TGTGCCACCAGCAGAGTGGCAACGGGGGGGAAAGTTGAGCAGTTCTTC. Residues: CATSRVATGGKVEQFF.